This T cell receptor beta chain was identified in a study of beta chain features in type 1 diabetes. Study context: Examination of sorted cells across all samples involved around 99 million cells.

What was sequenced were expressed TCRB transcripts, since all of the isolated RNA had been reverse transcribed. About 3.4 million reads per sample on average were obtained from naive, central memory and regulatory T cell samples. Libraries were prepared by immunoSEQ multiplex PCR; TCRdb keeps only in-frame clonotypes and omits some of them. The data contain over 700,000 clones, about 17% of them seen just once; the ten biggest clones take up about 0.02%. The germline V gene encodes CDR1 SGHTA and CDR2 FQGNSA. The V segment lost 4 bases and the J segment 0 bases; nucleotides outside the gene matches: 2. The CDR3 covers 15 residues. This clone was seen more than once but under ten times.

The chain recombines TRBV7-2 with TRBJ2-1, with 8 bases matching TRBD1. The sequenced sample consisted of naive CD4+ T cells from blood. The sequence was collected from a woman under 30 in good health. In DNA, the CDR3 is TGTGCCAGCAGCTGGACAGGGAGCTCCTACAATGAGCAGTTCTTC. This sequence encodes CASSWTGSSYNEQFF.